This TCR beta chain came from a study of blood T cells in healthy people across ages. Russia was home to the donors, healthy Caucasian individuals aged roughly 6 to 95. Per-sample PBMC isolation yielded at least 7 million cells. The CDR3 sequence is 14 residues long. Trimming took 6 bases from V and 0 from J, leaving 9 bases between them. This clonotype showed up many times. Primed by a sample-barcoded 5' primer and a J-beta primer mix, a second PCR proceeded for 7 to 11 cycles. A template-switch adaptor containing 12 random nucleotides labeled each cDNA molecule. TCRdb called the 5' RACE reads again in MiXCR, with one record for every CDR3 protein. This sample has some 1.5 million distinct CDR3 sequences; 40% to 45% occur once, and the top ten carry 4%.

The J gene is TRBJ1-5, the V gene TRBV12-3 or TRBV12-4; no definite D call. Sequenced: blood. This TCR derives from a woman younger than 30 in good health. CDR3: CASSFGDSNQPQHF. CDR3 nucleotides: TGTGCCAGCAGCTTCGGAGATAGCAATCAGCCCCAGCATTTT.